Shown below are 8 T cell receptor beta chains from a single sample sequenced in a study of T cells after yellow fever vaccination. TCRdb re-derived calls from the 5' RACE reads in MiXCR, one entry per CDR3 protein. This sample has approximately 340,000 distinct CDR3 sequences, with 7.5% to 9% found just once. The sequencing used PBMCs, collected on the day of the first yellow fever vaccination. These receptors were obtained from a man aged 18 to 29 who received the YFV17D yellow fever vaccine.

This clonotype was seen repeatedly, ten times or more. The CDR3: CASSLSRDYEQYF. DNA of the CDR3: TGTGCCAGCAGCCTCAGCCGGGACTACGAGCAGTACTTC. The V gene is TRBV3-1, the J gene TRBJ2-7; D may be TRBD2 (5 bases). V was shortened by 4 bases and J by 3 bases, with 10 bases between the two germline ends. Germline V lookup: CDR1 LGHDT, CDR2 YNNKEL (reference sequence). The CDR3 runs 13 residues.

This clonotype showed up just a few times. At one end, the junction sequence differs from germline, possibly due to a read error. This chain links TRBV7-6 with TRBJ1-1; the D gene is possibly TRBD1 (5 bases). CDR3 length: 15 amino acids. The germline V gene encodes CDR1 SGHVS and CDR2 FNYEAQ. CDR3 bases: TGTGCCAGCAGCTCCCCCACGGGGGTGAACACAGAAGCTTTCTTT. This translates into CASSSPTGVNTEAFF.

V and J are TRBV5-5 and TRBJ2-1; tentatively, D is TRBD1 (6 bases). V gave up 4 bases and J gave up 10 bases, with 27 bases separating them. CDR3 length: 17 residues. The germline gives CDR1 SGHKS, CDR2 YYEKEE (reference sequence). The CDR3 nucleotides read TGTGCCAGCAGCCCGCCCAGCCGGGGCAGGGGATCTCGCGAGCAGTTCTTC. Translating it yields CASSPPSRGRGSREQFF. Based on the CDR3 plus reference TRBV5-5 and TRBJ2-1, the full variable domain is DAGVTQSPTHLIKTRGQQVTLRCSPISGHKSVSWYQQVLGQGPQFIFQYYEKEERGRGNFPDRFSARQFPNYSSELNVNALLLGDSALYLCASSPPSRGRGSREQFFGPGTRLTVL.

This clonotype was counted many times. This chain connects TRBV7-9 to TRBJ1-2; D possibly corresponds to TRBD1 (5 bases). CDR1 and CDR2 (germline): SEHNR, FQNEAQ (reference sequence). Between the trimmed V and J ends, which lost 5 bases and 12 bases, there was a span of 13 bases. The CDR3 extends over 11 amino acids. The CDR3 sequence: CASSPFQDNTF. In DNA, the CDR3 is TGTGCCAGCAGCCCATTCCAGGACAACACCTTC.

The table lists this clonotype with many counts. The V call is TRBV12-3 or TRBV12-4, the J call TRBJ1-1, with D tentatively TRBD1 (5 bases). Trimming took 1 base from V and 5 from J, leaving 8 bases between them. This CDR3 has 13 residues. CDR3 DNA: TGTGCCAGCAGTTTAGACAGGATAACTGAAGCTTTCTTT. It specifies CASSLDRITEAFF.

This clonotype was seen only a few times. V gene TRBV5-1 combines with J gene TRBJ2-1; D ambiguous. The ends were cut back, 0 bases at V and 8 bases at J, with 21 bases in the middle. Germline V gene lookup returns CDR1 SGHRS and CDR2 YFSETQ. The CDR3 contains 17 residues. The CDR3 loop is CASSLGLTRGLLHEQFF. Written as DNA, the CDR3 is TGCGCCAGCAGCTTGGGTCTGACCCGCGGTCTCCTACATGAGCAGTTCTTC. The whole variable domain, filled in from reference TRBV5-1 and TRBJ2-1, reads KAGVTQTPRYLIKTRGQQVTLSCSPISGHRSVSWYQQTPGQGLQFLFEYFSETQRNKGNFPGRFSGRQFSNSRSEMNVSTLELGDSALYLCASSLGLTRGLLHEQFFGPGTRLTVL.

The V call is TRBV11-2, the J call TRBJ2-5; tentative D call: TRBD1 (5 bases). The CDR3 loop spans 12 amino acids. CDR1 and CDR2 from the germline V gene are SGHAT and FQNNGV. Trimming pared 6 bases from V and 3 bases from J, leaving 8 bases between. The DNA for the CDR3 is TGTGCCAGCAGAGGCAGGGAAGAGACCCAGTACTTC. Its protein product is CASRGREETQYF. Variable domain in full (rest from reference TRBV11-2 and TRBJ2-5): EAGVAQSPRYKIIEKRQSVAFWCNPISGHATLYWYQQILGQGPKLLIQFQNNGVVDDSQLPKDRFSAERLKGVDSTLKIQPAKLEDSAVYLCASRGREETQYFGPGTRLLVL.

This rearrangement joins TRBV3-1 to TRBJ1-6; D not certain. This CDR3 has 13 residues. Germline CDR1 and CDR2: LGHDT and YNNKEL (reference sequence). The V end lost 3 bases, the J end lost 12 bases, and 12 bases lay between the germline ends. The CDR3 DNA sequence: TGTGCCAGCAGCCATTTCGCGGCCGGACCCCTCCACTTT. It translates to CASSHFAAGPLHF.